This TCR beta chain emerged from a study of radiotherapy plus CTLA-4 blockade in lung cancer. Whole-study context: An objective response was seen in around 19% of patients, and disease control in about 31%. Study-wide findings and caveats: Tumor-derived TCR clones expanded in blood after radiotherapy plus ipilimumab. Early clonal dynamics of blood T cells, together with interferon-beta, were reported as the best response predictor.

Germline V gene data show CDR1 as MNHNY and CDR2 as SVGAGI (reference sequence). CDR3 length equals 16 residues. V was pared by 0 bases and J by 2 bases, with 3 bases of the junction left unmatched. The study gave focal radiation plus ipilimumab CTLA-4 blockade to patients with chemo-refractory metastatic non-small-cell lung cancer. A remark on this clone: Its antigen is still unknown.

Assay: immunoSEQ multiplex PCR; the TCRdb copy retains only in-frame clones and omits some. In the table there are under 65,000 clones, 65% to 80% of which are singletons. The clonotype comes from a human donor with non-small cell lung cancer whose response to radiotherapy plus ipilimumab could not be evaluated. Sequenced material: peripheral blood, taken from a patient treated with radiotherapy plus ipilimumab. The chain joins TRBV6-6 to TRBJ2-7, with 11 nucleotides matching TRBD2. As DNA, the CDR3 is TGTGCCAGCAGTTACTCGGGACTAGCGGAAACCTACGAGCAGTACTTC. It translates to CASSYSGLAETYEQYF.